Shown below are 3 T cell receptor beta chains from a single sample sequenced in a study of blood T cell repertoires in COVID-19. TCRdb keeps only in-frame clones here, not all; method: immunoSEQ multiplex PCR. Of a few hundred thousand clones listed, roughly nine tenths are singletons. The sample comprised PBMCs or T cells enriched from blood (not recorded which). All receptors derive from a woman in her forties or fifties who had recovered from COVID-19.

The chain has TRBV29-1 and TRBJ1-5; tentatively, D is TRBD1 (6 bases). With 4 bases removed from V and 5 bases from J, the gap between germline ends came to 9 bases. The CDR3 contains 12 residues. Germline V gene lookup returns CDR1 SQVTM and CDR2 ANQGSEA. The CDR3 coding sequence is TGCAGCGTTGGAGACAGGTATCAGCCCCAGCATTTT. Its protein is CSVGDRYQPQHF.

The chain is built from TRBV18 and TRBJ1-1, with D unclear. V lost 5 bases and J lost 7, with 8 bases in between. Germline V gene data show CDR1 as KGHSH and CDR2 as LQKENI. The CDR3 covers 11 residues. In DNA form, the CDR3 reads TGTGCCAGCTCATTCGGAGATGAAGCTTTCTTT. Translation gives CASSFGDEAFF.

The chain recombines TRBV10-3 with TRBJ2-1; 8 nucleotides match TRBD2. The CDR3 length is 18 residues. V lost 2 bases to trimming and J lost 0 bases; unmatched junction nucleotides: 9. The germline V gene has CDR1 ENHRY and CDR2 SYGVKD. The CDR3, as DNA: TGTGCCATCAGTGAGGTACTAGCGGCCACCAACTCCTACAATGAGCAGTTCTTC. Encoded protein: CAISEVLAATNSYNEQFF.